This TCR beta chain was found in a study of response to subunit inactivated influenza vaccine (dated by TCRdb to the late 2010s). In terms of the full investigation: Deep quantitative T cell receptor repertoire profiling was used in the study to track responses to a trivalent subunit inactivated influenza vaccine.

Reading the germline V gene gives CDR1 SGHDN and CDR2 FVKESK. Including cysteine and phenylalanine, the CDR3 has 14 amino acids. The DNA shown is the 42-base CDR3, in frame from base 1. Between the V and J ends, shortened by 10 bases and 4 bases respectively, the junction contains 20 bases. In its sample, this clonotype was seen a few times. The antigen it recognizes is unknown. One base away there is no much larger clone; base qualities are not given. Here is what the overall study found, with its caveats: The authors proposed that each seasonal influenza vaccination may bring in only a limited number of new T cells.

To prepare the library, RT-PCR was applied. The sample was run on an Illumina HiSeq 2500. TCRdb reran the public reads through fastp at Q25 and MiXCR, keeping productive beta chains. CDR3 protein sequences are deduplicated, and each keeps its most common genes and DNA. The sample table records under 750,000 distinct CDR3 sequences; 12% of these occur just once. The ten top clones hold roughly 10% of the sample. The TCR comes from a man aged 50 to 59 who received an inactivated influenza vaccine. Donor details come from another sample of the same person, matched by shared clones. The sample in question was PBMCs from blood, obtained on the day of vaccination. The chain links TRBV14 with TRBJ2-7; a tentative D call is TRBD1 (5 bases match). The bases read TGTGCCACTTCATACCGGGCAGGGTCGTACGAGCAGTACTTC. Its protein product is CATSYRAGSYEQYF.